Each of the 21 T cell receptor beta chains below was sequenced from the same sample in a study of T cell repertoires in cytomegalovirus infection. From the reads, TCRdb called clonotypes with MiXCR, one entry per CDR3 protein. Here the sample spans 200,000 to 250,000 distinct CDR3 sequences, 22% being singletons. Sequences were obtained from CD8+ T cells from PBMCs. These receptors came from a human donor in good health (CMV status not recorded). Some clones in this sample may be carry-over from other donors' samples.

The V gene is TRBV6-1, the J gene TRBJ2-3, with 8 bases identical to TRBD2. The CDR3 extends over 15 amino acids. CDR1 is MNHNS, CDR2 SASEGT, per germline. With V trimmed by 6 bases and J by 5 bases, 10 bases remained unmatched. The CDR3 is CASRTPRGGEDTQYF. The CDR3 coding sequence is TGTGCCAGCAGGACTCCTCGGGGGGGCGAAGATACGCAGTATTTT.

The sample holds a few counts of this clonotype. The chain links TRBV5-1 to TRBJ2-1; 11 positions match TRBD1. Looked up from germline, CDR1 is SGHRS and CDR2 is YFSETQ. CDR3 size: 15 residues. V shed 4 bases, J shed 8 bases, and the junction held 8 bases outside the gene matches. CDR3 sequence: CASSPGTGGGYEQFF. DNA for the CDR3: TGCGCCAGCAGCCCCGGGACAGGGGGTGGCTATGAGCAGTTCTTC.

A remark on this clonotype: The CDR3 does not close with the conserved phenylalanine or tryptophan, likely indicating a read error. V and J are TRBV7-3 and TRBJ2-3, with 8 bases fitting TRBD2. The CDR3 extends over 16 amino acids. Trimming cost V 2 bases and J 6 bases; bases outside gene matches: 10. The germline V gene has CDR1 SGHTA and CDR2 FQGTGA. In DNA form, the CDR3 reads TGTGCCAGCAGCTTAGTAGGCGGGGGGTTTCGGGATACGCAGTATTAT. Translated: CASSLVGGGFRDTQYY.

The rearrangement uses TRBV9 and TRBJ2-7; 9 positions match TRBD1. Germline loops: CDR1 SGDLS, CDR2 YYNGEE. This CDR3 has 16 residues. With 0 bases clipped from V and 2 bases from J, the junction kept 6 bases outside the gene matches. The CDR3 is CASSVATTGGTYEQYF. Written as DNA, the CDR3 is TGTGCCAGCAGCGTAGCTACGACAGGGGGTACCTACGAGCAGTACTTC. Variable domain in full (rest from reference TRBV9 and TRBJ2-7): DSGVTQTPKHLITATGQRVTLRCSPRSGDLSVYWYQQSLDQGLQFLIQYYNGEERAKGNILERFSAQQFPDLHSELNLSSLELGDSALYFCASSVATTGGTYEQYFGPGTRLTVT.

This clonotype has ten or more counts. This rearrangement joins TRBV2 to TRBJ2-3, with 11 bases aligning to TRBD2. Looked up from germline, CDR1 is SNHLY and CDR2 is FYNNEI. This CDR3 is 14 amino acids long. V was clipped by 8 bases and J by 5 bases; unmatched bases: 6. CDR3: CASGSGGAEDTQYF. The DNA for the CDR3 is TGTGCCAGCGGTAGCGGGGGGGCTGAAGATACGCAGTATTTT.

There are a few counts of this clonotype. This sequence joins TRBV12-3 or TRBV12-4 and TRBJ2-7, with D tentatively TRBD2 (5 bases). The CDR3 is 14 residues long. The V and J ends lost 8 bases and 2 bases respectively, with 16 bases between them. Written as DNA, the CDR3 is TGTGCCAGCTCCTTGTCGGGGAATCCCTACGAGCAGTACTTC. This gives the protein CASSLSGNPYEQYF.

In its sample, this clonotype was seen many times. V is TRBV7-8 and J is TRBJ2-3; D unclear. This CDR3 region has 13 residues. V was shortened by 4 bases and J by 2 bases, with 7 bases between the two germline ends. Looked up from germline, CDR1 is SGHVS and CDR2 is FQNEAQ. The CDR3 spells CASSSPNTDTQYF. The CDR3 DNA follows: TGTGCCAGCAGCTCTCCTAACACAGATACGCAGTATTTT.

This rearrangement joins TRBV7-9 to TRBJ2-4; D remains unclear. The CDR3 consists of 16 residues. CDR1 is SEHNR, CDR2 FQNEAQ, per germline (reference sequence). Trimming removed 5 bases from V and 6 bases from J, with 20 bases in between. The CDR3 region is CASSPISSRSRNIQYF. The DNA for the CDR3 is TGTGCCAGCAGCCCAATCAGCAGTCGATCGAGAAACATTCAGTACTTC.

This clonotype has just a few counts. The rearrangement joins TRBV4-2 to TRBJ1-2; no clear D. Germline CDR1 is LGHNA and CDR2 is YNFKEQ. The CDR3 loop spans 17 amino acids. V lost 1 base, J lost 6 bases, and 21 bases lay in between. The CDR3 coding sequence is TGTGCCAGCAGCCAAGTCGGCCCTGGGGAATGGAGGGATGGCTACACCTTC. The encoded protein is CASSQVGPGEWRDGYTF.

This clonotype has only a few counts. V usage is TRBV9 and J usage is TRBJ2-2; D is possibly TRBD1 or TRBD2 (5 bases each). Germline lookup yields CDR1 SGDLS and CDR2 YYNGEE. The ends were cut back, 4 bases at V and 2 bases at J, with 12 bases in the middle. The CDR3 spans 15 residues. CDR3 sequence (DNA): TGTGCCAGCAGCCCGGGGACGTCAAACACCGGGGAGCTGTTTTTT. Protein sequence: CASSPGTSNTGELFF.

This clonotype was observed at least ten times. The chain has TRBV7-6 and TRBJ2-1; 7 bases are a match to TRBD2. V shed 0 bases and J 0 bases; nucleotides not matched to a gene: 11. The length of the CDR3 is 19 residues. CDR1 and CDR2 from the germline V gene are SGHVS and FNYEAQ. DNA of the CDR3: TGTGCCAGCAGCTTAGCCCGGCAGGAGCTAGCGGTCTCCTACAATGAGCAGTTCTTC. Amino acids: CASSLARQELAVSYNEQFF.

This chain connects TRBV29-1 to TRBJ2-1; 11 nucleotides match TRBD2. The V gene's germline CDR1 is SQVTM and CDR2 ANQGSEA. V gave up 7 bases and J gave up 8 bases; unmatched junction bases: 7. CDR3 length: 13 amino acids. CDR3 nucleotides: TGCAGCGCTACTAGCGGGGGAGGTTATGAGCAGTTCTTC. Amino acid sequence: CSATSGGGYEQFF.

This clonotype was seen a handful of times. V usage is TRBV5-4 and J usage is TRBJ2-2, with D possibly matching TRBD2 (6 bases). There are 15 residues in the CDR3. Germline V gene lookup returns CDR1 SGHNT and CDR2 YYREEE (reference sequence). V was shortened by 2 bases and J by 4 bases, with 12 bases between the two germline ends. CDR3: CASSFTTGGTGELFF. CDR3 DNA sequence: TGTGCCAGCAGCTTTACGACCGGGGGCACCGGGGAGCTGTTTTTT.

This clonotype was recorded at least ten times. The chain employs TRBV7-8 and TRBJ2-1; 10 positions agree with TRBD2. V lost 0 bases, J lost 0 bases, and 5 bases stayed unmatched. The CDR3 totals 18 residues. Germline values: CDR1 SGHVS, CDR2 FQNEAQ. The CDR3 sequence is CASSLALAGAGSYNEQFF. CDR3 nucleotide sequence: TGTGCCAGCAGCTTAGCGCTAGCGGGGGCCGGCTCCTACAATGAGCAGTTCTTC. Drawing the rest from reference TRBV7-8 and TRBJ2-1, the complete variable domain is GAGVSQSPRYKVAKRGQDVALRCDPISGHVSLFWYQQALGQGPEFLTYFQNEAQLDKSGLPSDRFFAERPEGSVSTLKIQRTQQEDSAVYLCASSLALAGAGSYNEQFFGPGTRLTVL.

The chain employs TRBV28 and TRBJ1-6; tentative D call: TRBD1 (5 bases). The V gene lost 5 bases and the J gene lost 0 bases, with 8 bases spanning the gap. Germline V lookup: CDR1 MDHEN, CDR2 SYDVKM. The CDR3 sequence is 15 residues long. CDR3 in amino acids: CASSGGSSYNSPLHF. The CDR3 region has the DNA TGTGCCAGCAGTGGGGGGAGCTCCTATAATTCACCCCTCCACTTT.

V is TRBV7-8 and J is TRBJ2-2; no definite D call. Germline lookup yields CDR1 SGHVS and CDR2 FQNEAQ. V lost 8 bases to trimming and J lost 0 bases, with 10 bases between them. This CDR3 contains 14 residues. The CDR3 DNA follows: TGTGCCAGCGGCCAAAGATCGAACACCGGGGAGCTGTTTTTT. This gives the protein CASGQRSNTGELFF.

The J gene is TRBJ2-1, the V gene TRBV24-1; no reliable D call. The CDR3 covers 11 residues. CDR1 is KGHDR, CDR2 SFDVKD, per germline. V gave up 6 bases and J gave up 7 bases, with 6 bases separating them. The DNA for the CDR3 is TGTGCCACCAGTCAGTCAAATGAGCAGTTCTTC. This sequence encodes CATSQSNEQFF.

The rearrangement links TRBV14 to TRBJ2-1; TRBD2 might be the D (6 bases). The CDR3 runs to 15 residues. Germline CDR1 reads SGHDN; CDR2 reads FVKESK. V lost 3 bases, J lost 9 bases, and 18 bases lay in between. The CDR3 coding sequence is TGTGCCAGCAGCCATGCGGGGACGGCTAATCTTGAGCAGTTCTTC. This encodes CASSHAGTANLEQFF.

This clonotype has only a few counts. The V gene is TRBV6-4, the J gene TRBJ2-1; 12 positions agree with TRBD2. The CDR3 contains 15 residues. Trimming took 3 bases from V and 4 from J; bases not matched to a gene: 1. Germline CDR1 MRHNA, CDR2 SNTAGT. The CDR3 here is CASSDGTSGYNEQFF. The CDR3, as DNA: TGTGCCAGCAGTGATGGGACTAGCGGGTACAATGAGCAGTTCTTC.

The chain joins TRBV7-4 to TRBJ1-1; a weak D match, TRBD1 (6 bases). V gave up 3 bases and J gave up 0 bases, with 17 bases separating them. The CDR3 extends over 17 amino acids. Per germline, CDR1 SGHVT and CDR2 SQSDAQ. The CDR3 is CASSFGGRGIMNTEAFF. CDR3 bases: TGTGCCAGCAGCTTTGGGGGGCGGGGGATCATGAACACTGAAGCTTTCTTT.

This clonotype was found a few times. The V gene is TRBV10-3, the J gene TRBJ2-1, with D unclear. Trimming removed 8 bases at V and 2 bases at J, with 10 bases between. Germline V gene lookup returns CDR1 ENHRY and CDR2 SYGVKD. The CDR3 is 13 residues long. CDR3 bases: TGTGCCATCGCTGACTCTCCCTACAATGAGCAGTTCTTC. Translation: CAIADSPYNEQFF.